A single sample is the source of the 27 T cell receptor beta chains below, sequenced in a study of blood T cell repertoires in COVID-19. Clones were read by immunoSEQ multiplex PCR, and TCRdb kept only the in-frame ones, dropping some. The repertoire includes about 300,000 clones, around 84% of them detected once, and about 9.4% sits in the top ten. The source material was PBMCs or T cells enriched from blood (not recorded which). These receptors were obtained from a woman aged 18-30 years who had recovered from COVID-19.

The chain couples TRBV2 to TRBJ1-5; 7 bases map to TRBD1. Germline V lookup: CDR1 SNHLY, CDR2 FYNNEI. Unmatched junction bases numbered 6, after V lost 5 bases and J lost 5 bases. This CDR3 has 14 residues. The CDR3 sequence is CASSSGTAYQPQHF. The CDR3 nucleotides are TGTGCCAGCAGTTCAGGGACAGCTTATCAGCCCCAGCATTTT.

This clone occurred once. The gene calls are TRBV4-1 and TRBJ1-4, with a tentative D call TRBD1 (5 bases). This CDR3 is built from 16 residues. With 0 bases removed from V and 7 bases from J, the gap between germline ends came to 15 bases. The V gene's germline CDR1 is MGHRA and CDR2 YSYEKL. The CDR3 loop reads CASSQDFGGTPEKLFF. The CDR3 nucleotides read TGCGCCAGCAGCCAAGATTTCGGGGGGACCCCTGAAAAACTGTTTTTT.

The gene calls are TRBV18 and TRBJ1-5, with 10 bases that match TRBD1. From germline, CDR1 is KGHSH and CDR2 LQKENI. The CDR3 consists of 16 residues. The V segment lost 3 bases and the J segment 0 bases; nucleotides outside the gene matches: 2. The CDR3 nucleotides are TGTGCCAGCTCACCGACAGGGGGCAATAGCAATCAGCCCCAGCATTTT. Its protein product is CASSPTGGNSNQPQHF.

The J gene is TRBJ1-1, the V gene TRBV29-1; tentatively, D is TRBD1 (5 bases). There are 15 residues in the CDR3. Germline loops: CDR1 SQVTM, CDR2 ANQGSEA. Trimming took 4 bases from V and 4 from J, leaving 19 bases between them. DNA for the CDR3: TGCAGCGTTGTAGAGGGCAGGGTGGGAGGCACTGAAGCTTTCTTT. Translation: CSVVEGRVGGTEAFF.

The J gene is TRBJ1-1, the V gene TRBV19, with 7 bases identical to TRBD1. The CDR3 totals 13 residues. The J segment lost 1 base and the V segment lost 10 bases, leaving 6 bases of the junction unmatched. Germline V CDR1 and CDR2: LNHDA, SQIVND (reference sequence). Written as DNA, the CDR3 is TGTGCCACCTTAAGGACAGGGAACACTGAAGCTTTCTTT. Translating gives CATLRTGNTEAFF.

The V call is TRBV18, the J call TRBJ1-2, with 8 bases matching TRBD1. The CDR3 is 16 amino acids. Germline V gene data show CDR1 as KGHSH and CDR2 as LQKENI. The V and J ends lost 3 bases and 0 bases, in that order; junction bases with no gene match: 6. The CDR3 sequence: CASSPGRDRSNYGYTF. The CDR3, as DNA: TGTGCCAGCTCACCGGGACGGGACAGGTCTAACTATGGCTACACCTTC.

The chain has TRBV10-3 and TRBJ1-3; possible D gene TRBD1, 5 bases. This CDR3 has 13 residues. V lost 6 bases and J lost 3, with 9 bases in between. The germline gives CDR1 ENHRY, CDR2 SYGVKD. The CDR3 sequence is CAIRGTNGNTIYF. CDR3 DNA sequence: TGTGCCATCAGGGGGACTAATGGAAACACCATATATTTT.

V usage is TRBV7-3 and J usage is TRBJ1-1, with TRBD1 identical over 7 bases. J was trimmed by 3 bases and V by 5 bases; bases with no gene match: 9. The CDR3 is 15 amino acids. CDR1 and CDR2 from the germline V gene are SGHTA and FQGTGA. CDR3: CASSPRGTDDTEAFF. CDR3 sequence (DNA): TGTGCCAGCAGCCCAAGGGGGACAGACGACACTGAAGCTTTCTTT.

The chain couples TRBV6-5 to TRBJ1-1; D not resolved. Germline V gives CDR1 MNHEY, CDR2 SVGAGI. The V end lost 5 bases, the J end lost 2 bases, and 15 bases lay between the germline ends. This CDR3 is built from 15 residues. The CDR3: CASSRGGSVNTEAFF. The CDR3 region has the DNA TGTGCCAGCAGTCGGGGAGGGTCGGTTAACACTGAAGCTTTCTTT.

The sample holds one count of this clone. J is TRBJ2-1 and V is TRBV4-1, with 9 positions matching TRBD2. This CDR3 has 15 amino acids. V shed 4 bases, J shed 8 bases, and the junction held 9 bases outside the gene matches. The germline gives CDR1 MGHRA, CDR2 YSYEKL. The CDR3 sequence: CASSPRGVAGDEQFF. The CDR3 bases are TGCGCCAGCAGCCCCCGGGGGGTAGCGGGAGATGAGCAGTTCTTC.

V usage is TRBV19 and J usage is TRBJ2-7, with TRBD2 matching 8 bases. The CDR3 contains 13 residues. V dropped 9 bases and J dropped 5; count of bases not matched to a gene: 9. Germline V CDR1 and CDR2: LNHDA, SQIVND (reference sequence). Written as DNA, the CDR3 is TGTGCCAGAAAGAGCGGGAGTCTGGACGAGCAGTACTTC. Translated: CARKSGSLDEQYF.

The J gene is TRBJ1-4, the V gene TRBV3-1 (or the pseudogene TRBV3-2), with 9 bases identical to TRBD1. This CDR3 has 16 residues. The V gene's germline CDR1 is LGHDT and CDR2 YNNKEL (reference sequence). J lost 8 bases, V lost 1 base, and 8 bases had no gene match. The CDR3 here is CASSQGGQGSWEKLFF. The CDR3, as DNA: TGTGCCAGCAGCCAAGGTGGACAGGGGTCTTGGGAAAAACTGTTTTTT.

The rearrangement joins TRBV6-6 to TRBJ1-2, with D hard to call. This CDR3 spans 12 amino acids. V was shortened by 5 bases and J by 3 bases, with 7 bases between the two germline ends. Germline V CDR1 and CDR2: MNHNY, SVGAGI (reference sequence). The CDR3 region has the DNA TGTGCCAGCAGTACCCAGGACTATGGCTACACCTTC. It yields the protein CASSTQDYGYTF.

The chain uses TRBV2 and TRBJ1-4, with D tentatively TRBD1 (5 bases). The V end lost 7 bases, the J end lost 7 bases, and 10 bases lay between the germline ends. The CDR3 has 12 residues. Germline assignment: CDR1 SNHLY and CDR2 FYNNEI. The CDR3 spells CASTGGGEKLFF. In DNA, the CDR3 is TGTGCCAGCACGGGCGGGGGTGAAAAACTGTTTTTT.

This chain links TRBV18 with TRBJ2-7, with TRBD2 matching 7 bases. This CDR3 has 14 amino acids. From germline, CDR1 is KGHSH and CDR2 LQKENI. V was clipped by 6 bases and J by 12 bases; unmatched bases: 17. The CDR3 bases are TGTGCCAGCTCCGCGGGAGTCGAAGGGTCAGGAAGGTACTTC. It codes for CASSAGVEGSGRYF.

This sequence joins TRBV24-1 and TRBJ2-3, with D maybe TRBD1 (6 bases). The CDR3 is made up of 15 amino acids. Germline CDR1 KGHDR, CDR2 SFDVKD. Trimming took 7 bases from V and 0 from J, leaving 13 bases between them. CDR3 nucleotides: TGTGCCACCAGCGCATTAGACAGGAGCACAGATACGCAGTATTTT. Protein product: CATSALDRSTDTQYF.

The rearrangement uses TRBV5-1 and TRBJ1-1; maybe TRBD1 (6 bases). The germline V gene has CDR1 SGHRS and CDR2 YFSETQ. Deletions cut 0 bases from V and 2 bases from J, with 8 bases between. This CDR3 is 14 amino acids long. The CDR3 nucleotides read TGCGCCAGCAGCTTGGGGGGGACAAACACTGAAGCTTTCTTT. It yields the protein CASSLGGTNTEAFF.

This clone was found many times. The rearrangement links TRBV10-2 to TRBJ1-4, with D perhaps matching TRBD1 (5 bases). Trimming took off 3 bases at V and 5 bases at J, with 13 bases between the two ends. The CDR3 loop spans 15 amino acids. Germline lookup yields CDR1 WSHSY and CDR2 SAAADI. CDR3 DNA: TGCGCCAGCAGTGAAACAGGCCGCTCCAATGAAAAACTGTTTTTT. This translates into CASSETGRSNEKLFF.

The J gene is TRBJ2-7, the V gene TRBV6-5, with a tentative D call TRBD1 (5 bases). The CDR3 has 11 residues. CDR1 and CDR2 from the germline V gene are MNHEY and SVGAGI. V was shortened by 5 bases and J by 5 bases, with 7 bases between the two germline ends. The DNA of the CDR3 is TGTGCCAGCAGTAGGGGCCACGAGCAGTACTTC. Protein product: CASSRGHEQYF.

CDR3 sequence: CASSPPGQGATEAFF. The CDR3 DNA reads TGTGCCAGCTCACCCCCGGGACAGGGTGCCACTGAAGCTTTCTTT. This chain links TRBV18 with TRBJ1-1, with 9 bases aligning to TRBD1. J lost 4 bases, V lost 3 bases, and 6 bases had no gene match. Per germline, CDR1 KGHSH and CDR2 LQKENI. The CDR3 is 15 amino acids. Drawing the rest from reference TRBV18 and TRBJ1-1, the complete variable domain is NAGVMQNPRHLVRRRGQEARLRCSPMKGHSHVYWYRQLPEEGLKFMVYLQKENIIDESGMPKERFSAEFPKEGPSILRIQQVVRGDSAAYFCASSPPGQGATEAFFGQGTRLTVV.

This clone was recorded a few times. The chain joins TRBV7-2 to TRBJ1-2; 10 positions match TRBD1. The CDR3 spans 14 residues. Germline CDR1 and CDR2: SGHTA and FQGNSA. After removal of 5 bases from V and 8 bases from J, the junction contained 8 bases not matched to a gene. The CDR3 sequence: CASSLDRTGGGYTF. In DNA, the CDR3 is TGTGCCAGCAGCCTCGATAGGACAGGGGGAGGCTACACCTTC. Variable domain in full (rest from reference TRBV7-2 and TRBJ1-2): GAGVSQSPSNKVTEKGKDVELRCDPISGHTALYWYRQSLGQGLEFLIYFQGNSAPDKSGLPSDRFSAERTGGSVSTLTIQRTQQEDSAVYLCASSLDRTGGGYTFGSGTRLTVV.

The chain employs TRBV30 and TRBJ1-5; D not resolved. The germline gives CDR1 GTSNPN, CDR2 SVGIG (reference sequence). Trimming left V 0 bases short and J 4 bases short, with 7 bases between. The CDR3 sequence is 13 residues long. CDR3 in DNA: TGTGCCTGGAGTGTACGCGCAAATCAGCCCCAGCATTTT. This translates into CAWSVRANQPQHF. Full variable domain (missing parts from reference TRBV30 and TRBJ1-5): SQTIHQWPATLVQPVGSPLSLECTVEGTSNPNLYWYRQAAGRGLQLLFYSVGIGQISSEVPQNLSASRPQDRQFILSSKKLLLSDSGFYLCAWSVRANQPQHFGDGTRLSIL.

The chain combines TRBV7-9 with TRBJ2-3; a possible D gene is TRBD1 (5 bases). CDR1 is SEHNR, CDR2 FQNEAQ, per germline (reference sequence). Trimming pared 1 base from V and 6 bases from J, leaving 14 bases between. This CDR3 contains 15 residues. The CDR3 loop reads CASSLVARDADTQYF. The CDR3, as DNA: TGTGCCAGCAGCTTAGTCGCCAGGGATGCGGATACGCAGTATTTT.

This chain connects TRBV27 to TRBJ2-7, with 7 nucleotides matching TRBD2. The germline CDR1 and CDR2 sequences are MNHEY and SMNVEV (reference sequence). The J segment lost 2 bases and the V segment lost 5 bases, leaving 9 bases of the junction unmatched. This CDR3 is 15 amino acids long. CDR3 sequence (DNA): TGTGCCAGCAGTGCCGACGGGAGGACCCCCTACGAGCAGTACTTC. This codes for CASSADGRTPYEQYF.

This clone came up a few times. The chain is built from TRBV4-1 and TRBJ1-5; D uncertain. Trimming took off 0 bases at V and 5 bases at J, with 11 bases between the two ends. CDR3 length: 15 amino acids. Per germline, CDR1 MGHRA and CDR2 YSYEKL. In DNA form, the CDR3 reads TGCGCCAGCAGCCAAGATCTGGGGAGGGATCAGCCCCAGCATTTT. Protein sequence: CASSQDLGRDQPQHF.

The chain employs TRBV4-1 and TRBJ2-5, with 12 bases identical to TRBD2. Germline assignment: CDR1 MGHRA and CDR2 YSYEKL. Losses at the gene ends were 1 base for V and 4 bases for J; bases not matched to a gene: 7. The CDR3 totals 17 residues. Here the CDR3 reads CASSQAFLTSGGETQYF. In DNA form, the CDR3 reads TGCGCCAGCAGCCAAGCCTTTTTGACTAGCGGGGGAGAGACCCAGTACTTC.

The chain's CDR3 is CASSQGARRRAFF. In DNA form, the CDR3 reads TGTGCCAGCAGCCAGGGGGCGCGAAGGAGAGCTTTCTTT. The rearrangement links TRBV27 to TRBJ1-1; 8 bases fit TRBD1. After removal of 6 bases from V and 10 bases from J, the junction contained 10 bases not matched to a gene. The CDR3 sequence is 13 residues long. The germline V gene encodes CDR1 MNHEY and CDR2 SMNVEV (reference sequence).